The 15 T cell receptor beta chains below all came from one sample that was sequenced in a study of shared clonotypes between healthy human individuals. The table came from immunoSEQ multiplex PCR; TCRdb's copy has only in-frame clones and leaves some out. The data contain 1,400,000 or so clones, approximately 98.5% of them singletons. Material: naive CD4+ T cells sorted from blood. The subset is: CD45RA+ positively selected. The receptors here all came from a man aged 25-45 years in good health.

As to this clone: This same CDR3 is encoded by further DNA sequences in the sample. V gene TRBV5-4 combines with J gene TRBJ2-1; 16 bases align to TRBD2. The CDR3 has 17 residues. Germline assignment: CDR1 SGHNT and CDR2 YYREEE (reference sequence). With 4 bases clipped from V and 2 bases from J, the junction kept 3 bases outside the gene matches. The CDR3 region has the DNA TGTGCCAGCAGCGGGGGACTAGCGGGAGGGCCCTACAATGAGCAGTTCTTC. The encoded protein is CASSGGLAGGPYNEQFF.

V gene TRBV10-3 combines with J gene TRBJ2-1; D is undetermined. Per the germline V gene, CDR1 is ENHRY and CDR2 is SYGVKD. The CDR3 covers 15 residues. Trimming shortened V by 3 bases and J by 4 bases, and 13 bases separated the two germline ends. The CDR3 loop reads CAISEDPSRYNEQFF. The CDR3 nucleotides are TGTGCCATCAGTGAAGACCCCTCTCGGTACAATGAGCAGTTCTTC.

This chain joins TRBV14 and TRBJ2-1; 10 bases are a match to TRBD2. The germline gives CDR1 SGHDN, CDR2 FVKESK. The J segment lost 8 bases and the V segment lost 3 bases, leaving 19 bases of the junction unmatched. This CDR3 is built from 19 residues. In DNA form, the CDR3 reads TGTGCCAGCAGCCACCCAAGGCGGGGACAGCGGGAGGGCCGGGATGAGCAGTTCTTC. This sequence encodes CASSHPRRGQREGRDEQFF.

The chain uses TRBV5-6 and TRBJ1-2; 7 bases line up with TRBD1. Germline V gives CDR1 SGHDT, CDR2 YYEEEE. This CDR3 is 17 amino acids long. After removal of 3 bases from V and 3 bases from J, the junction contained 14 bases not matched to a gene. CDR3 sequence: CASSSYPGTASDYGYTF. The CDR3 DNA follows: TGTGCCAGCAGCTCCTACCCCGGGACAGCCTCCGACTATGGCTACACCTTC.

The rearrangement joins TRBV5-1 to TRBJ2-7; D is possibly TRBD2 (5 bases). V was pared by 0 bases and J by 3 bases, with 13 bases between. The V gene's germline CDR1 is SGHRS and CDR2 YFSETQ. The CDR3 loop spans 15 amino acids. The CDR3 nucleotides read TGCGCCAGCAGCTTGGAGTGGCGGGTCAGCTACGAGCAGTACTTC. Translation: CASSLEWRVSYEQYF.

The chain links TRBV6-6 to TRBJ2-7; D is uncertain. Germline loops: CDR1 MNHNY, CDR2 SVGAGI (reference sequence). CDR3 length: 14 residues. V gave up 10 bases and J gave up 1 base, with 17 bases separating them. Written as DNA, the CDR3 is TGTGCCAAACATGTCGGAGACAATTCCTACGAGCAGTACTTC. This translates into CAKHVGDNSYEQYF.

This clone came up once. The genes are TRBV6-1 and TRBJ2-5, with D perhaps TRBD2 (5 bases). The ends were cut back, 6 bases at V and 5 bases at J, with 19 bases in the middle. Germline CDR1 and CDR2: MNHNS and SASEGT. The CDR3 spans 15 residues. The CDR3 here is CASSLRLTLRETQYF. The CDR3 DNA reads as TGTGCCAGCAGCCTTCGACTAACGCTGCGGGAGACCCAGTACTTC.

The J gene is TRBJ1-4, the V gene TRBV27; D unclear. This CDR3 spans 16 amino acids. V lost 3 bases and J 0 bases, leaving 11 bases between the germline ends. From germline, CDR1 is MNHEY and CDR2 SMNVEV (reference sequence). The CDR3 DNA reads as TGTGCCAGCAGTTTCTCCCCACCTGCAACTAATGAAAAACTGTTTTTT. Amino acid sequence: CASSFSPPATNEKLFF.

The CDR3 DNA reads TGTGCCAGCAGTAACGGGGCAGGCGATCAGCCCCAGCATTTT. It is translated as CASSNGAGDQPQHF. J is TRBJ1-5 and V is TRBV27, with a tentative D call TRBD1 (5 bases). The CDR3 loop spans 14 amino acids. CDR1 and CDR2 from the germline V gene are MNHEY and SMNVEV (reference sequence). Trimming took off 5 bases at V and 5 bases at J, with 13 bases between the two ends.

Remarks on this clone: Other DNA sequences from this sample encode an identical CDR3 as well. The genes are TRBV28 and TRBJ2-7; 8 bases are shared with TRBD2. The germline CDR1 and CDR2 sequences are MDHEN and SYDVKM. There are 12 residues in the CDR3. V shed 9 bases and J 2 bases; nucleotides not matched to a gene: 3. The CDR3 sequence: CASTSGPYEQYF. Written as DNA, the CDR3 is TGTGCCAGTACTAGCGGCCCCTACGAGCAGTACTTC.

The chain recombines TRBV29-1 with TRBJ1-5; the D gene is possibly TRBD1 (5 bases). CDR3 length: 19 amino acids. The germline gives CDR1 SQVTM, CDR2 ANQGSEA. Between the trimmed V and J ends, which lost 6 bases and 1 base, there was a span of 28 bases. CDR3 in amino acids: CSVKVNDRGYVISNQPQHF. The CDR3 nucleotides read TGCAGCGTAAAAGTTAACGACCGGGGGTACGTTATCAGCAATCAGCCCCAGCATTTT.

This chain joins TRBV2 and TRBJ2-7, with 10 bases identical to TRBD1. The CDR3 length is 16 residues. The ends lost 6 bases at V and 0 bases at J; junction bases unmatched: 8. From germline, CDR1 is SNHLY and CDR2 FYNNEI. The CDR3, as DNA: TGTGCCAGCAGGAAGGGACAGGGGACCAGCTCCTACGAGCAGTACTTC. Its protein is CASRKGQGTSSYEQYF.

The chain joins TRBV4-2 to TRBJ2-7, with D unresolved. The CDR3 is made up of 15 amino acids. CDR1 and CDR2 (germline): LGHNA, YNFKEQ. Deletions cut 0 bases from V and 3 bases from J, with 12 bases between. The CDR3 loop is CASSQEGRQIYEQYF. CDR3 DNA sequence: TGTGCCAGCAGCCAAGAGGGTCGGCAGATCTACGAGCAGTACTTC.

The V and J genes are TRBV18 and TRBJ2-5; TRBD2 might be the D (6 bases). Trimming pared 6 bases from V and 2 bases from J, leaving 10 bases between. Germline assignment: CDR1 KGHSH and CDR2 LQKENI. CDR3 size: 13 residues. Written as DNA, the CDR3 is TGTGCCAGCTCGGGGGGTCCGCAAGAGACCCAGTACTTC. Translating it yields CASSGGPQETQYF.

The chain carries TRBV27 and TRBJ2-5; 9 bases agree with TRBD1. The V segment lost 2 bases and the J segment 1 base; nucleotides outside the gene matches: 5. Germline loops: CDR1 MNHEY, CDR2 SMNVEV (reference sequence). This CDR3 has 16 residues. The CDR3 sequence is CASSLRTGDRQETQYF. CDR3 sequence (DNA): TGTGCCAGCAGTTTAAGGACAGGGGATCGCCAAGAGACCCAGTACTTC.